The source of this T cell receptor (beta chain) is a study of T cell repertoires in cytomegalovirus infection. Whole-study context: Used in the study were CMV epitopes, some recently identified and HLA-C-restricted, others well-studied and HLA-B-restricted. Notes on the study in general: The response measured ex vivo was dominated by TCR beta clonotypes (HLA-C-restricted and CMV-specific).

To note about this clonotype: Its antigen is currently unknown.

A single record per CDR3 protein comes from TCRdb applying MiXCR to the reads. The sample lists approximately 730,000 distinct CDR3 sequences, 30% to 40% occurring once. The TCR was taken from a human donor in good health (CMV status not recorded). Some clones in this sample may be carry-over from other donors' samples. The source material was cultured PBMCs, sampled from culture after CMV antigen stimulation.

The CDR3 region is CASSPGSIETQYF. In DNA, the CDR3 is TGTGCCAGCAGTCCAGGGAGTATAGAGACCCAGTACTTC. The rearrangement links TRBV28 to TRBJ2-5, with D perhaps matching TRBD1 or TRBD2 (5 bases each). Germline V gene lookup returns CDR1 MDHEN and CDR2 SYDVKM. The CDR3 has 13 amino acids. The V gene lost 5 bases and the J gene lost 4 bases, with 11 bases spanning the gap.